Listed here are 18 T cell receptor beta chains from one sample, sequenced in a study of blood T cell repertoires in COVID-19. TCRdb keeps only in-frame clones here, not all; method: immunoSEQ multiplex PCR. This sample carries tens of thousands of clones, about 91% of them seen once, and the ten largest clones take about 3.6%. The sample comprised peripheral blood. The receptors here all came from a man aged 35 to 55 with COVID-19, enrolled during active disease.

The chain has TRBV2 and TRBJ2-7; tentatively, D is TRBD2 (5 bases). This CDR3 has 15 residues. V was clipped by 0 bases and J by 9 bases, with 18 bases between them. Per the germline V gene, CDR1 is SNHLY and CDR2 is FYNNEI. The CDR3 DNA is TGTGCCAGCAGTGAAGCCCGGGAAAACGCGTTCGGGCAGTACTTC. Its protein is CASSEARENAFGQYF.

The chain is built from TRBV7-6 and TRBJ2-7; TRBD2 matches at 8 bases. The CDR3 has 15 residues. Losses at the gene ends were 5 bases for V and 5 bases for J; bases not matched to a gene: 11. Germline V gene sequence: CDR1 SGHVS, CDR2 FNYEAQ. The CDR3: CASSPFLAGGNEQYF. As DNA, the CDR3 is TGTGCCAGCAGCCCATTTCTGGCGGGAGGAAACGAGCAGTACTTC.

The V call is TRBV19, the J call TRBJ1-1, with D perhaps TRBD1 (6 bases). V was clipped by 4 bases and J by 1 base, with 16 bases between them. Germline V gives CDR1 LNHDA, CDR2 SQIVND (reference sequence). The CDR3 spans 16 residues. For the CDR3, the DNA is TGTGCCAGTAGTACGACCCCGAGCAGGGGGAACACTGAAGCTTTCTTT. Translated, it gives CASSTTPSRGNTEAFF.

This clone was seen a handful of times. The chain combines TRBV3-1 (or the pseudogene TRBV3-2) with TRBJ2-7; 11 nucleotides match TRBD1. The CDR3 covers 16 residues. V shed 0 bases and J 3 bases; nucleotides not matched to a gene: 4. Germline V lookup: CDR1 LGHDT, CDR2 YNNKEL (reference sequence). The CDR3 is CASSQDSGTGGYEQYF. CDR3 sequence (DNA): TGTGCCAGCAGCCAAGATTCCGGGACAGGGGGCTACGAGCAGTACTTC.

This chain connects TRBV4-1 to TRBJ2-7; TRBD2 agrees at 8 bases. V gave up 4 bases and J gave up 2 bases; unmatched junction bases: 10. The CDR3 is made up of 16 amino acids. The germline V gene has CDR1 MGHRA and CDR2 YSYEKL. The CDR3 DNA follows: TGCGCCAGCAGCCGGGGAGGGATAGCGGGGCCCTACGAGCAGTACTTC. Its protein is CASSRGGIAGPYEQYF.

This rearrangement joins TRBV14 to TRBJ1-3; D uncertain. The CDR3 runs 14 residues. The V gene's germline CDR1 is SGHDN and CDR2 FVKESK. The V end lost 8 bases, the J end lost 2 bases, and 13 bases lay between the germline ends. In DNA, the CDR3 is TGTGCCAGCGCCCGACTAGCCGCTGGAAACACCATATATTTT. The encoded protein is CASARLAAGNTIYF.

The chain couples TRBV5-5 to TRBJ2-2, with 12 bases identical to TRBD1. Germline lookup yields CDR1 SGHKS and CDR2 YYEKEE (reference sequence). The V and J ends lost 5 bases and 2 bases, in that order; junction bases with no gene match: 13. This CDR3 has 19 residues. The CDR3 loop reads CASRMRDRGRFVNTGELFF. Written as DNA, the CDR3 is TGTGCCAGCAGGATGAGGGACAGGGGGCGGTTTGTTAACACCGGGGAGCTGTTTTTT. Full variable domain (remainder filled in from reference TRBV5-5 and TRBJ2-2): DAGVTQSPTHLIKTRGQQVTLRCSPISGHKSVSWYQQVLGQGPQFIFQYYEKEERGRGNFPDRFSARQFPNYSSELNVNALLLGDSALYLCASRMRDRGRFVNTGELFFGEGSRLTVL.

The chain carries TRBV19 and TRBJ1-1; 7 bases map to TRBD1. Trimming cost V 11 bases and J 5 bases; bases outside gene matches: 11. CDR1 is LNHDA and CDR2 is SQIVND in the germline V gene (reference sequence). The CDR3 has 13 residues. The CDR3 loop reads CASQRDRKTEAFF. In DNA, the CDR3 is TGTGCCTCCCAACGGGACAGAAAGACTGAAGCTTTCTTT.

The V and J genes are TRBV5-6 and TRBJ2-1; 14 nucleotides agree with TRBD2. The germline gives CDR1 SGHDT, CDR2 YYEEEE. The CDR3 length is 16 residues. V lost 4 bases to trimming and J lost 7 bases; unmatched junction nucleotides: 7. This CDR3 is CASSVYRTSGGNEQFF. CDR3 nucleotide sequence: TGTGCCAGCAGCGTATACAGGACTAGCGGGGGGAATGAGCAGTTCTTC.

By its share, this clone is medium-sized. J is TRBJ1-4 and V is TRBV5-1, with D possibly being TRBD1 (6 bases). Trimming cost V 2 bases and J 1 base, with 9 bases left between them. CDR3 length equals 15 residues. The germline gives CDR1 SGHRS, CDR2 YFSETQ. This CDR3 is CASSLSGETNEKLFF. CDR3 DNA sequence: TGCGCCAGCAGCTTATCAGGGGAAACTAATGAAAAACTGTTTTTT.

The chain employs TRBV2 and TRBJ2-7; D is possibly TRBD2 (6 bases). V shed 6 bases and J shed 1 base, with 13 bases lying between them. Germline loops: CDR1 SNHLY, CDR2 FYNNEI. CDR3 length equals 14 residues. This CDR3 is CASSAGTRSYEQYF. The CDR3, as DNA: TGTGCCAGCAGCGCAGGGACTCGTTCCTACGAGCAGTACTTC.

The chain has TRBV28 and TRBJ1-3; D call uncertain. This CDR3 region has 12 residues. Germline values: CDR1 MDHEN, CDR2 SYDVKM. Trimming removed 4 bases at V and 4 bases at J, with 5 bases between. The CDR3 bases are TGTGCCAGCAGTTCTGTGGGAAACACCATATATTTT. Amino acids: CASSSVGNTIYF. The full variable domain, with the rest looked up from reference TRBV28 and TRBJ1-3, is DVKVTQSSRYLVKRTGEKVFLECVQDMDHENMFWYRQDPGLGLRLIYFSYDVKMKEKGDIPEGYSVSREKKERFSLILESASTNQTSMYLCASSSVGNTIYFGEGSWLTVV.

The chain links TRBV28 to TRBJ1-3; D call uncertain. There are 14 residues in the CDR3. Per the germline V gene, CDR1 is MDHEN and CDR2 is SYDVKM. Trimming pared 6 bases from V and 0 bases from J, leaving 9 bases between. CDR3 region: CASRTESSGNTIYF. The CDR3 DNA reads TGTGCCAGCAGAACAGAAAGCTCTGGAAACACCATATATTTT.

This chain joins TRBV29-1 and TRBJ2-7; TRBD1 is a possible D gene (6 bases). The V and J ends lost 5 bases and 4 bases respectively, with 15 bases between them. The CDR3 totals 13 residues. The germline gives CDR1 SQVTM, CDR2 ANQGSEA. In nucleotides, the CDR3 is TGCAGCGTTCCCGGGACATACCTTTACGAGCAGTACTTC. Its translation: CSVPGTYLYEQYF.

V gene TRBV19 combines with J gene TRBJ2-5, with 11 bases fitting TRBD2. The CDR3 contains 19 residues. Germline values: CDR1 LNHDA, CDR2 SQIVND (reference sequence). Losses at the gene ends were 2 bases for V and 5 bases for J; bases not matched to a gene: 16. The CDR3 DNA follows: TGTGCCAGTAGTATAAGGGCCCTGGGGACTAGCGGACGTCCCGAGACCCAGTACTTC. Translated: CASSIRALGTSGRPETQYF.

The chain links TRBV19 to TRBJ1-4, with 8 bases matching TRBD1. V shed 8 bases and J 8 bases; nucleotides not matched to a gene: 7. This CDR3 comprises 13 residues. Germline CDR1 is LNHDA and CDR2 is SQIVND (reference sequence). CDR3 DNA: TGTGCCAGTGCCGGGACAGGTTTCGAAAAACTGTTTTTT. This codes for CASAGTGFEKLFF.

V and J are TRBV7-2 and TRBJ2-2; D is possibly TRBD1 (6 bases). CDR3 size: 15 residues. The germline V gene has CDR1 SGHTA and CDR2 FQGNSA. The ends were cut back, 5 bases at V and 8 bases at J, with 18 bases in the middle. CDR3: CASSQMGARAGELFF. The CDR3, as DNA: TGTGCCAGCAGCCAAATGGGGGCCCGGGCGGGGGAGCTGTTTTTT.

The chain carries TRBV4-2 and TRBJ2-5, with D perhaps TRBD1 (5 bases). The CDR3 has 15 residues. Deletions cut 1 base from V and 1 base from J, with 10 bases between. Per the germline V gene, CDR1 is LGHNA and CDR2 is YNFKEQ. CDR3 in DNA: TGTGCCAGCAGCCAAGTGCAGGGTAGCCAAGAGACCCAGTACTTC. It codes for CASSQVQGSQETQYF.